This T cell receptor beta chain emerged from a study of identical twins. This CDR3 spans 17 amino acids. V was clipped by 3 bases and J by 4 bases, with 19 bases between them. Germline CDR1 KGHSH, CDR2 LQKENI. Template switching (which added a universal primer site) was used, and cDNA carried unique molecular identifiers. MiXCR was run by TCRdb on the 5' RACE reads, yielding one entry per CDR3 protein. The data hold roughly 720,000 distinct CDR3 sequences, with 15% to 20% observed a single time. These data were likewise used in another study, on T cells expressing NK-cell markers.

The source material was PBMCs. The J gene is TRBJ2-1, the V gene TRBV18; D might be TRBD1 or TRBD2, each matching 5 bases. The receptor's source is a young woman in good health. The CDR3 sequence is CASSPAAGTRGYNEQFF. The CDR3 DNA reads as TGTGCCAGCTCACCCGCTGCCGGGACCAGAGGGTACAATGAGCAGTTCTTC. The entire variable domain, with the rest obtained from reference TRBV18 and TRBJ2-1, is as follows: NAGVMQNPRHLVRRRGQEARLRCSPMKGHSHVYWYRQLPEEGLKFMVYLQKENIIDESGMPKERFSAEFPKEGPSILRIQQVVRGDSAAYFCASSPAAGTRGYNEQFFGPGTRLTVL.